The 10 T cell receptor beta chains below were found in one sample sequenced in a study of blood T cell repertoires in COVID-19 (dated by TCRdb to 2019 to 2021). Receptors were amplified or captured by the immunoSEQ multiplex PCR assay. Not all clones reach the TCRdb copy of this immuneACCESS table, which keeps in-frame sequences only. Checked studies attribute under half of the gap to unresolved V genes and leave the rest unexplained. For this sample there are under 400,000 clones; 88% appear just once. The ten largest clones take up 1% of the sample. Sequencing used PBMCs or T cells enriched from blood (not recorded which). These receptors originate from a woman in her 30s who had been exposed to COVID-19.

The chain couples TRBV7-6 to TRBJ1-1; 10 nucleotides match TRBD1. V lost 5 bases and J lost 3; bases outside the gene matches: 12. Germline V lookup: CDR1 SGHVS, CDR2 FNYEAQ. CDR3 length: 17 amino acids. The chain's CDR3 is CASSHRGQGGLDTEAFF. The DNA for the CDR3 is TGTGCCAGCAGCCACCGTGGACAGGGGGGGTTGGACACTGAAGCTTTCTTT.

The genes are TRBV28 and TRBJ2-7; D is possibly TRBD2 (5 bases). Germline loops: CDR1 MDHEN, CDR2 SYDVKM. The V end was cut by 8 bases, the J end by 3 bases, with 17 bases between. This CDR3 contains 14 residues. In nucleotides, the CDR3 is TGTGCCAGCTGCGGGCCGGAAACTGGCTACGAGCAGTACTTC. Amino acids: CASCGPETGYEQYF.

CDR3 amino acids: CASSLGRRDTEAFF. CDR3 sequence (DNA): TGCGCCAGCAGCTTGGGGAGGAGGGACACTGAAGCTTTCTTT. The gene calls are TRBV5-1 and TRBJ1-1; D ambiguous. This CDR3 is built from 14 residues. Germline V gene lookup returns CDR1 SGHRS and CDR2 YFSETQ. V lost 0 bases and J lost 3, with 9 bases in between.

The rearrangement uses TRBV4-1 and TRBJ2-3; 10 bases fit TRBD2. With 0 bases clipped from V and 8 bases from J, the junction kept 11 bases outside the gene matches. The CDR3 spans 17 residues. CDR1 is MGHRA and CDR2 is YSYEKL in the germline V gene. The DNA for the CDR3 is TGCGCCAGCAGCCAAGATCAACTAGCGGGGAGGAGCGCTACGCAGTATTTT. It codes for CASSQDQLAGRSATQYF.

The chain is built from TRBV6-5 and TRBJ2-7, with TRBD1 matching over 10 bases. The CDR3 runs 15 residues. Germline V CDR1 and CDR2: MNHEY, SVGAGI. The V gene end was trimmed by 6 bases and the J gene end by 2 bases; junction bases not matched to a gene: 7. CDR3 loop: CASSPGQGETYEQYF. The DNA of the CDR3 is TGTGCCAGCAGCCCCGGACAGGGGGAAACCTACGAGCAGTACTTC.

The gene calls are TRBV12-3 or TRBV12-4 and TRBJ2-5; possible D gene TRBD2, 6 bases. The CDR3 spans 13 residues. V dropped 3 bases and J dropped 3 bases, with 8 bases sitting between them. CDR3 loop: CASSFWGEETQYF. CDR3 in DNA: TGTGCCAGCAGTTTTTGGGGGGAAGAGACCCAGTACTTC.

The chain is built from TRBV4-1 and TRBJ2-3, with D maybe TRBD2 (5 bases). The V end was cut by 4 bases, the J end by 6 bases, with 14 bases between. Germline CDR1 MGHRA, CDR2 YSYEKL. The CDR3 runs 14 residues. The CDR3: CASSRYGVTDTQYF. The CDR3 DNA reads TGCGCCAGCAGCCGATACGGGGTGACGGATACGCAGTATTTT.

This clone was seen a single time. The CDR3 reads CASSDPGTSGREAYNEQFF. The CDR3 DNA reads as TGCGCCAGCAGTGACCCGGGGACTAGCGGGAGGGAAGCCTACAATGAGCAGTTCTTC. V gene TRBV10-2 combines with J gene TRBJ2-1, with TRBD2 matching over 16 bases. J lost 2 bases, V lost 3 bases, and 7 bases had no gene match. CDR1 is WSHSY and CDR2 is SAAADI in the germline V gene. The CDR3 is 19 residues long.

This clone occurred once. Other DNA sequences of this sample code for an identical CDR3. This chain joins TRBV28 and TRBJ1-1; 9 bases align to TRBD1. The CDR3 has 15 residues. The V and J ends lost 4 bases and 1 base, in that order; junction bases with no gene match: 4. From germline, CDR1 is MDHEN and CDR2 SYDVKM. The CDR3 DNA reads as TGTGCCAGCAGTTCCCCGGGACAGGGGAACACTGAAGCTTTCTTT. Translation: CASSSPGQGNTEAFF.

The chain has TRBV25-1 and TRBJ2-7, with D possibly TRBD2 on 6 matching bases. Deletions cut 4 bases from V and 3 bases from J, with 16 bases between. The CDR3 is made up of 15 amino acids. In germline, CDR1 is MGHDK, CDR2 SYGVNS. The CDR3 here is CASSATHGGRYEQYF. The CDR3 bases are TGTGCCAGCAGTGCAACTCACGGGGGTCGCTACGAGCAGTACTTC.